These T cell receptor beta chains were read from a single sample in a study of blood T cell repertoires in COVID-19. Generated by immunoSEQ multiplex PCR, the TCRdb table keeps only in-frame clones and is missing some. The profile shows about 98,000 clones, approximately 90% of them singletons. The sequencing sample was made of peripheral blood. The receptors derive from a man aged 65 to 85 with acute or convalescent COVID-19. Each CDR3 is given without its conserved first and last residue.

J | V | CDR3
TRBJ1-1 | TRBV10-3 | AISAGQGTEAF
TRBJ1-2 | TRBV28 | ASSRQGGYGYT
TRBJ2-3 | TRBV4-1 | ASSHQARGLAGTDTQY
TRBJ1-5 | TRBV28 | ASSFGLYSNQPQH
TRBJ2-7 | TRBV10-1 | ASSPTGAYEQY
TRBJ2-5 | TRBV12-3/TRBV12-4 | ASSLQETQY
TRBJ2-2 | TRBV2 | AGASGKNTGELF
TRBJ1-5 | TRBV19 | ASSHTRDGQPQH
TRBJ1-2 | TRBV3-1/TRBV3-2 | ASSQVVEGYT
TRBJ1-1 | TRBV30 | AWSSPASEAF